The 31 T cell receptor beta chains reported below all come from one sample, sequenced in a study of TIL therapy for anti-PD-1-resistant metastatic lung cancer. The time point here: pre-treatment sample, taken before nivolumab and TIL therapy. Most excised metastases sampled were pleural nodules or supraclavicular lymph nodes. This was the immunoSEQ v3 assay. Assay: immunoSEQ multiplex PCR; the TCRdb copy retains only in-frame clones and omits some. This table has some 90,000 clones, just over 65% appearing once. This material consisted of tumor tissue, taken at baseline. These receptor sequences come from a person aged 25 to 80 with non-small cell lung cancer.

This chain uses TRBV6-2 or TRBV6-3 with TRBJ2-2, with D perhaps matching TRBD1 or TRBD2 (5 bases each). This CDR3 region has 15 residues. The V end lost 5 bases, the J end lost 4 bases, and 14 bases lay between the germline ends. CDR1 is MNHEY and CDR2 is SVGEGT in the germline V gene. The CDR3 DNA is TGTGCCAGCAGTACTGGGGCGGGCCTCACCGGGGAGCTGTTTTTT. Protein: CASSTGAGLTGELFF.

The chain carries TRBV15 and TRBJ1-1, with a possible D match to TRBD1 (5 bases). V was cut by 1 base and J by 1 base, with 10 bases left in between. This CDR3 region has 15 residues. Per germline, CDR1 LNHNV and CDR2 YYDKDF (reference sequence). The CDR3 nucleotides read TGTGCCACCAGCAGAGTTCGAGGGACGAACACTGAAGCTTTCTTT. Its protein product is CATSRVRGTNTEAFF.

This chain uses TRBV28 with TRBJ2-7, with 7 bases aligning to TRBD2. The CDR3 length is 13 residues. The V and J ends lost 6 bases and 2 bases, in that order; junction bases with no gene match: 4. Germline V gene lookup returns CDR1 MDHEN and CDR2 SYDVKM. CDR3: CASSREDPYEQYF. CDR3 DNA sequence: TGTGCCAGCAGCCGGGAGGACCCCTACGAGCAGTACTTC. The full variable domain, in which reference TRBV28 and TRBJ2-7 provide the parts outside the CDR3, is DVKVTQSSRYLVKRTGEKVFLECVQDMDHENMFWYRQDPGLGLRLIYFSYDVKMKEKGDIPEGYSVSREKKERFSLILESASTNQTSMYLCASSREDPYEQYFGPGTRLTVT.

About this clone: The same CDR3 arises from other DNA sequences in this sample as well. CDR3 sequence: CASSPGQGTDTQYF. The CDR3 DNA is TGTGCCAGCAGCCCCGGACAGGGCACAGATACGCAGTATTTT. The chain carries TRBV7-2 and TRBJ2-3, with 7 bases lining up with TRBD1. Germline-derived CDR1 and CDR2 are SGHTA and FQGNSA. V shed 5 bases and J 1 base; nucleotides not matched to a gene: 3. The CDR3 has 14 residues.

In this sample, this clone turned up once. At one end, the junction sequence differs from germline, possibly due to a read error. Other DNA sequences in the same sample also yield this CDR3. This chain links TRBV5-5 with TRBJ2-7; D could derive from TRBD1 or TRBD2 (5 bases each). CDR3 length: 14 amino acids. Germline V CDR1 and CDR2: SGHKS, YYEKEE (reference sequence). This CDR3 is CASSLGVYSYEQYF. The CDR3 DNA reads TGTGCCAGTAGCTTGGGGGTTTACTCCTACGAGCAGTACTTC.

This clone is medium-sized. J is TRBJ2-3 and V is TRBV27; D not certain. Germline V gives CDR1 MNHEY, CDR2 SMNVEV (reference sequence). The V gene lost 3 bases and the J gene lost 0 bases, with 10 bases spanning the gap. This CDR3 is built from 15 residues. DNA of the CDR3: TGTGCCAGCAGTTTGGCAGTGGTAAGCACAGATACGCAGTATTTT. As protein: CASSLAVVSTDTQYF.

The V call is TRBV3-1 (or the pseudogene TRBV3-2), the J call TRBJ2-5; no clear D gene. The germline CDR1 and CDR2 sequences are LGHDT and YNNKEL (reference sequence). Trimming took 4 bases from V and 3 from J, leaving 3 bases between them. The CDR3 spans 11 residues. CDR3 nucleotides: TGTGCCAGCAGCCGTAAAGAGACCCAGTACTTC. Protein product: CASSRKETQYF.

The chain joins TRBV28 to TRBJ2-5; no reliable D call. The germline V gene encodes CDR1 MDHEN and CDR2 SYDVKM. The CDR3 has 15 amino acids. V was cut by 6 bases and J by 3 bases, with 17 bases left in between. CDR3 residues: CASSPGRGFKETQYF. CDR3 DNA sequence: TGTGCCAGCAGCCCGGGCCGTGGCTTTAAAGAGACCCAGTACTTC.

The V and J genes are TRBV19 and TRBJ1-1, with TRBD1 identical over 12 bases. CDR3 length: 16 amino acids. V was pared by 4 bases and J by 4 bases, with 7 bases of the junction left unmatched. Germline CDR1 is LNHDA and CDR2 is SQIVND (reference sequence). The CDR3 region is CASSTGQGAPPTEAFF. DNA of the CDR3: TGTGCCAGTAGTACGGGACAGGGGGCGCCGCCCACTGAAGCTTTCTTT.

The chain recombines TRBV7-2 with TRBJ2-2, with TRBD1 matching 9 bases. Germline CDR1 and CDR2: SGHTA and FQGNSA. The CDR3 length is 15 residues. With V trimmed by 6 bases and J by 4 bases, 6 bases remained unmatched. Here the CDR3 DNA reads TGTGCCAGCAGATATGGACAGGGGAGCACCGGGGAGCTGTTTTTT. Its protein is CASRYGQGSTGELFF. Variable domain in full (rest from reference TRBV7-2 and TRBJ2-2): GAGVSQSPSNKVTEKGKDVELRCDPISGHTALYWYRQSLGQGLEFLIYFQGNSAPDKSGLPSDRFSAERTGGSVSTLTIQRTQQEDSAVYLCASRYGQGSTGELFFGEGSRLTVL.

The chain carries TRBV5-1 and TRBJ2-2, with a weak D call TRBD1 (6 bases). Germline CDR1 is SGHRS and CDR2 is YFSETQ. The V and J ends lost 1 base and 4 bases respectively, with 11 bases between them. The CDR3 totals 15 residues. As DNA, the CDR3 is TGCGCCAGCAGCTTGCAGGGGCACCCCACCGGGGAGCTGTTTTTT. This codes for CASSLQGHPTGELFF.

This chain joins TRBV10-3 and TRBJ2-5; D gene unclear. This CDR3 contains 13 residues. V gave up 10 bases and J gave up 5 bases, with 17 bases separating them. Per germline, CDR1 ENHRY and CDR2 SYGVKD. The CDR3 DNA sequence: TGTGCCACTAGTGGTATAATAGGCGAGACCCAGTACTTC. Translated, it gives CATSGIIGETQYF.

This clone has a handful of counts. The V gene is TRBV7-2, the J gene TRBJ2-7; TRBD2 aligns across 10 bases. The CDR3 is 15 residues long. From germline, CDR1 is SGHTA and CDR2 FQGNSA. With 5 bases clipped from V and 0 bases from J, the junction kept 4 bases outside the gene matches. The CDR3 DNA sequence: TGTGCCAGCAGCCCTTCTAGCGGGGGCTCCTACGAGCAGTACTTC. Its protein is CASSPSSGGSYEQYF.

V usage is TRBV15 and J usage is TRBJ2-1; possible D gene TRBD1, 6 bases. The V end was cut by 1 base, the J end by 4 bases, with 20 bases between. Germline V gene sequence: CDR1 LNHNV, CDR2 YYDKDF (reference sequence). The CDR3 is 18 amino acids. CDR3 protein: CATSRVRESPRGYNEQFF. The CDR3 DNA reads TGTGCCACCAGCAGAGTTCGCGAAAGTCCAAGGGGGTACAATGAGCAGTTCTTC.

V and J are TRBV7-2 and TRBJ2-7, with a possible D match to TRBD2 (6 bases). Germline V gives CDR1 SGHTA, CDR2 FQGNSA. Deletions cut 3 bases from V and 7 bases from J, with 13 bases between. This CDR3 region has 13 residues. CDR3 region: CASSLGLTREQYF. CDR3 DNA: TGTGCCAGCAGCTTGGGACTTACGAGGGAGCAGTACTTC.

CDR3: CASSQGTSNNQPQHF. The CDR3 nucleotides are TGTGCCAGCAGTCAGGGGACAAGCAACAATCAGCCCCAGCATTTT. This chain connects TRBV27 to TRBJ1-5; TRBD1 might be the D (6 bases). Looked up from germline, CDR1 is MNHEY and CDR2 is SMNVEV (reference sequence). Between the trimmed V and J ends, which lost 5 bases and 3 bases, there was a span of 14 bases. This CDR3 contains 15 residues.

The chain employs TRBV19 and TRBJ2-7; tentative D call: TRBD2 (5 bases). Trimming stripped 4 bases from V and 2 bases from J, with 12 bases between. This CDR3 has 14 amino acids. Germline V gene lookup returns CDR1 LNHDA and CDR2 SQIVND (reference sequence). DNA of the CDR3: TGTGCCAGTAGTACCCACGAGGGCCCCTACGAGCAGTACTTC. Translating gives CASSTHEGPYEQYF.

The V and J genes are TRBV27 and TRBJ1-1; D is possibly TRBD1 (6 bases). Trimming removed 4 bases at V and 0 bases at J, with 12 bases between. The CDR3 runs to 15 residues. Germline CDR1 is MNHEY and CDR2 is SMNVEV (reference sequence). The CDR3 sequence: CASSSGQSMNTEAFF. The DNA of the CDR3 is TGTGCCAGCAGTTCCGGACAGTCCATGAACACTGAAGCTTTCTTT.

This chain connects TRBV28 to TRBJ2-7, with 11 nucleotides matching TRBD2. The V and J ends lost 3 bases and 5 bases, in that order; junction bases with no gene match: 18. Germline V gives CDR1 MDHEN, CDR2 SYDVKM. This CDR3 comprises 19 residues. The CDR3 DNA follows: TGTGCCAGCAGTTTCGACCCGGACAGCCCTAGCGGGAGGTACAACGAGCAGTACTTC. Its translation: CASSFDPDSPSGRYNEQYF.

This clone has only a few counts. Mismatch with germline at one junction end may stem from a read error. The chain couples TRBV7-2 to TRBJ2-7, with D possibly being TRBD1 or TRBD2 (5 bases each). The length of the CDR3 is 15 residues. Germline V gene sequence: CDR1 SGHTA, CDR2 FQGNSA. CDR3: CASSLGAYRGTIWDF. The CDR3, as DNA: TGTGCCAGCAGTTTGGGAGCATACCGGGGCACAATCTGGGACTTC.

The rearrangement joins TRBV10-3 to TRBJ2-7; 9 nucleotides align to TRBD1. There are 14 residues in the CDR3. The V gene's germline CDR1 is ENHRY and CDR2 SYGVKD. The V segment lost 6 bases and the J segment 4 bases; nucleotides outside the gene matches: 7. The CDR3, as DNA: TGTGCCATCAGCTCACAGGGGGCCGGTTACGAGCAGTACTTC. It encodes CAISSQGAGYEQYF.

This sequence joins TRBV6-5 and TRBJ2-7; the D gene is possibly TRBD1 (6 bases). Trimming took off 6 bases at V and 6 bases at J, with 12 bases between the two ends. The germline CDR1 and CDR2 sequences are MNHEY and SVGAGI. This CDR3 comprises 12 residues. For the CDR3, the DNA is TGTGCCAGCAGAAATACAGGGTCCGAGCAGTACTTC. Translating it yields CASRNTGSEQYF.

The gene calls are TRBV7-9 and TRBJ1-2; 12 positions agree with TRBD1. Looked up from germline, CDR1 is SEHNR and CDR2 is FQNEAQ (reference sequence). This CDR3 is 15 amino acids long. Trimming cost V 5 bases and J 3 bases; bases outside gene matches: 4. The CDR3 here is CASSMGQGAYYGYTF. CDR3 nucleotide sequence: TGTGCCAGCAGCATGGGACAGGGGGCTTACTATGGCTACACCTTC.

The chain has TRBV7-2 and TRBJ2-2, with 10 bases lining up with TRBD2. The CDR3 is 16 amino acids. With V trimmed by 3 bases and J by 1 base, 2 bases remained unmatched. Germline V gene lookup returns CDR1 SGHTA and CDR2 FQGNSA. The CDR3 DNA follows: TGTGCCAGCAGCTTCCGGACTAGCGGGAACACCGGGGAGCTGTTTTTT. Protein product: CASSFRTSGNTGELFF.

This chain links TRBV7-3 with TRBJ2-1, with 7 nucleotides matching TRBD1. CDR3 length equals 12 residues. Germline CDR1 is SGHTA and CDR2 is FQGTGA. The V gene end was trimmed by 7 bases and the J gene end by 9 bases; junction bases not matched to a gene: 6. CDR3: CASTVSGGEQFF. In DNA, the CDR3 is TGTGCCAGCACCGTGTCAGGGGGTGAGCAGTTCTTC.

The chain combines TRBV9 with TRBJ2-2; no definite D call. Trimming stripped 0 bases from V and 4 bases from J, with 4 bases between. This CDR3 region has 13 residues. CDR1 and CDR2 (germline): SGDLS, YYNGEE. Written as DNA, the CDR3 is TGTGCCAGCAGCGTAGTTAGCACCGGGGAGCTGTTTTTT. Translation: CASSVVSTGELFF. Full variable domain (outside the CDR3, taken from reference TRBV9 and TRBJ2-2): DSGVTQTPKHLITATGQRVTLRCSPRSGDLSVYWYQQSLDQGLQFLIQYYNGEERAKGNILERFSAQQFPDLHSELNLSSLELGDSALYFCASSVVSTGELFFGEGSRLTVL.

The chain employs TRBV24-1 and TRBJ2-2; TRBD1 agrees at 9 bases. The CDR3 has 14 amino acids. After removal of 7 bases from V and 3 bases from J, the junction contained 2 bases not matched to a gene. CDR1 and CDR2 (germline): KGHDR, SFDVKD. The CDR3 sequence: CATRRQGDTGELFF. CDR3 coding DNA: TGTGCCACCAGAAGACAGGGGGACACCGGGGAGCTGTTTTTT.

A few counts support this clone. This chain joins TRBV7-6 and TRBJ1-5, with 7 bases aligning to TRBD1. Germline V gene data show CDR1 as SGHVS and CDR2 as FNYEAQ. This CDR3 contains 15 residues. V shed 4 bases and J 3 bases; nucleotides not matched to a gene: 6. The CDR3 region is CASSSMTGINQPQHF. CDR3 sequence (DNA): TGTGCCAGCAGCTCGATGACAGGGATCAATCAGCCCCAGCATTTT.

The gene calls are TRBV13 and TRBJ2-7; D ambiguous. The germline V and J ends were trimmed by 2 bases and 5 bases, with 19 bases remaining between them. CDR1 PRHDT and CDR2 FYEKMQ come from the germline V gene (reference sequence). The CDR3 runs to 16 residues. CDR3 amino acids: CASSLTTESYVHEQYF. In nucleotides, the CDR3 is TGTGCCAGCAGCTTAACAACCGAATCTTACGTCCACGAGCAGTACTTC.

This chain links TRBV19 with TRBJ2-2; 10 bases match TRBD2. This CDR3 comprises 16 residues. Germline lookup yields CDR1 LNHDA and CDR2 SQIVND (reference sequence). Trimming at V came to 7 bases and at J to 0 bases, leaving 5 bases not matched to a gene. CDR3: CASKVGTSANTGELFF. As DNA, the CDR3 is TGTGCCAGTAAGGTAGGGACTAGCGCGAACACCGGGGAGCTGTTTTTT.

CDR3 residues: CASSQRATEQYF. The DNA of the CDR3 is TGTGCCAGCAGCCAACGGGCAACCGAGCAGTACTTC. The gene calls are TRBV3-1 (or the pseudogene TRBV3-2) and TRBJ2-7, with D unresolved. CDR3 length equals 12 residues. Germline values: CDR1 LGHDT, CDR2 YNNKEL (reference sequence). V was pared by 2 bases and J by 6 bases, with 8 bases between.